This T cell receptor (beta chain) was captured by sequencing in a study of Graves' ophthalmopathy and Graves' hyperthyroidism. Overall study results and limits: Most thyroid clonotypes expanded beyond 0.001 frequency were also found in blood.

The study excluded patients with other autoimmune diseases, uncontrolled infections, pregnancy or lactation. Orbital computed tomography, together with clinical symptoms, serum thyroxine, TRAb and thyroid ultrasound, was used for diagnosis. This clonotype has at least ten counts. What it binds is unknown. Germline CDR1 and CDR2: ENHRY and SYGVKD. The CDR3 has 14 residues. The V gene lost 8 bases and the J gene lost 2 bases, with 15 bases spanning the gap. For repertoire sequencing, the TCR beta CDR3 regions were amplified from RNA transcripts. Second-round multiplex PCR came after a first-round RT-PCR that employed HTBI primers. MiXCR was run by TCRdb on the multiplex PCR reads, yielding one entry per CDR3 protein. Seen here are around 1.1 million distinct CDR3 sequences, less than 45% observed once, and the top ten hold around 10%.

The rearrangement uses TRBV10-3 and TRBJ1-2, with D perhaps TRBD1 (5 bases). This clonotype was obtained from an adult man with Graves' hyperthyroidism. The sequenced sample consisted of peripheral blood or thyroid tissue (not recorded which). CDR3 residues: CAIHGGWGNYGYTF. CDR3 bases: TGTGCCATCCACGGTGGGTGGGGCAACTATGGCTACACCTTC.